The sequence of this TCR beta chain was determined in a study of shared T cell receptors in the human thymus. CDR1 SGHDT and CDR2 YYEEEE come from the germline V gene. V lost 0 bases to trimming and J lost 6 bases; unmatched junction nucleotides: 6. The CDR3 is 15 residues long. Sequenced by immunoSEQ multiplex PCR; TCRdb stores in-frame clones only, minus some. In the table there are about 730,000 clones, approximately 85% of which are singletons. This clone was found once. The sample was also linked to a second study, of human thymus T cells. That paper states: An apparent bias in V and J gene usage was seen in thymic and blood repertoires. Related work found strong thymic repertoire overlap between unrelated individuals.

Sample: thymocytes. This rearrangement joins TRBV5-6 to TRBJ2-1, with 7 bases fitting TRBD1. This clonotype originated in a girl in the first two years of life with a congenital heart defect. CDR3 nucleotide sequence: TGTGCCAGCAGCTTGGGACAGGGCCGTTTCAATGAGCAGTTCTTC. It is translated as CASSLGQGRFNEQFF.